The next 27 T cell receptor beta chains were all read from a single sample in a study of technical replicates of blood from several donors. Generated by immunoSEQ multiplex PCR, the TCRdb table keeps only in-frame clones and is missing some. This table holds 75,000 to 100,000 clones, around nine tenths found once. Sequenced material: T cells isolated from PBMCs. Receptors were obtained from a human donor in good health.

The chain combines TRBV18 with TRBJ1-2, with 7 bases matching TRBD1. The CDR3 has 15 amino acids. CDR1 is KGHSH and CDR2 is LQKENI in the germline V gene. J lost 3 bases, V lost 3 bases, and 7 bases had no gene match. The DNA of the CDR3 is TGTGCCAGCTCACCCCAGAGACAGGGCTACTATGGCTACACCTTC. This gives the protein CASSPQRQGYYGYTF.

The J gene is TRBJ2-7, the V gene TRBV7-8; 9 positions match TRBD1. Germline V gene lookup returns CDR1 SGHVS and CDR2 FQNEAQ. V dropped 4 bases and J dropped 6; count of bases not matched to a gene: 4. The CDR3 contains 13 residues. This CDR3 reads CASSSTGGFEQYF. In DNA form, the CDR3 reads TGTGCCAGCAGCTCGACAGGGGGTTTCGAGCAGTACTTC.

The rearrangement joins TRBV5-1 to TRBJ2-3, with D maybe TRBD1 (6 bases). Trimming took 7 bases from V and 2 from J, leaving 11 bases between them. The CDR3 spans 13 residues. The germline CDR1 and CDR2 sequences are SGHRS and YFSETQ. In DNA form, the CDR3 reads TGCGCCAGCGGGTGGACAGACACAGATACGCAGTATTTT. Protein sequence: CASGWTDTDTQYF. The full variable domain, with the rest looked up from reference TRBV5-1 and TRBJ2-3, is KAGVTQTPRYLIKTRGQQVTLSCSPISGHRSVSWYQQTPGQGLQFLFEYFSETQRNKGNFPGRFSGRQFSNSRSEMNVSTLELGDSALYLCASGWTDTDTQYFGPGTRLTVL.

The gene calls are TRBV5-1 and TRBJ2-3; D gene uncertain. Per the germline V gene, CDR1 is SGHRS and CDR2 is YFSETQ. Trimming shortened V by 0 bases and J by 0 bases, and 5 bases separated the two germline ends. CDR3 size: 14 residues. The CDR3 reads CASSLAVSTDTQYF. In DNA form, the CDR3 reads TGCGCCAGCAGCTTGGCCGTTAGCACAGATACGCAGTATTTT. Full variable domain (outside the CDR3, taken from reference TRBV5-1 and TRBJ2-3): KAGVTQTPRYLIKTRGQQVTLSCSPISGHRSVSWYQQTPGQGLQFLFEYFSETQRNKGNFPGRFSGRQFSNSRSEMNVSTLELGDSALYLCASSLAVSTDTQYFGPGTRLTVL.

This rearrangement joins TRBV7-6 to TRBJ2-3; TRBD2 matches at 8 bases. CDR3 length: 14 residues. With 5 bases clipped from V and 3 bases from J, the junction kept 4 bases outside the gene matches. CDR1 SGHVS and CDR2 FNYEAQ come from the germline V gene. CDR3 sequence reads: CASSLGGRTDTQYF. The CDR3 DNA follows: TGTGCCAGCAGCCTGGGCGGGAGGACAGATACGCAGTATTTT.

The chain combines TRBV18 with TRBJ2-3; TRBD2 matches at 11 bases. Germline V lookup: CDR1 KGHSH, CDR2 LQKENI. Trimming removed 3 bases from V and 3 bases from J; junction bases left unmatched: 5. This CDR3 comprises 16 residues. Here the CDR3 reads CASSPPGTSGTDTQYF. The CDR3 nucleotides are TGTGCCAGCTCACCTCCCGGGACTAGCGGAACAGATACGCAGTATTTT.

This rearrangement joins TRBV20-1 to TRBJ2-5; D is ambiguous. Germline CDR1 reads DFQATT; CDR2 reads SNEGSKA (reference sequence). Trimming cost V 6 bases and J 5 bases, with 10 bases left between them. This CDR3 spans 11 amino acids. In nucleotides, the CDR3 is TGCAGTGCCGCGGCCGGGGAGACCCAGTACTTC. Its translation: CSAAAGETQYF.

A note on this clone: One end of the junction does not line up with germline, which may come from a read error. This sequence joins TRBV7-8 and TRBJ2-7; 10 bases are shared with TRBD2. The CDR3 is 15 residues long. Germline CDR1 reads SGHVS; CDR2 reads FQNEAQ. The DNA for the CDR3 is TGTGCCAGCAGTTTAGCGGGGGGTAGAACCTACGAGCAGTACTTC. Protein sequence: CASSLAGGRTYEQYF.

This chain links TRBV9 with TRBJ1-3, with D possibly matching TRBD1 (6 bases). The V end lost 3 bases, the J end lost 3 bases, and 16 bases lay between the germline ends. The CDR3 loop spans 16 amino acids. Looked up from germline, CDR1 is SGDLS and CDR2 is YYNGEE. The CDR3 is CASSDGGGASGNTIYF. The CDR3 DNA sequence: TGTGCCAGCAGCGATGGGGGGGGCGCAAGTGGAAACACCATATATTTT.

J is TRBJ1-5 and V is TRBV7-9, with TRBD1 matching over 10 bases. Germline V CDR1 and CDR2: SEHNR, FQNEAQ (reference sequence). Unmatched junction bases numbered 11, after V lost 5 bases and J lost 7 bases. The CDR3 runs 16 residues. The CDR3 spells CASSPGQGPVLQPQHF. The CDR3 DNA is TGTGCCAGCAGCCCGGGACAGGGGCCCGTTCTGCAGCCCCAGCATTTT.

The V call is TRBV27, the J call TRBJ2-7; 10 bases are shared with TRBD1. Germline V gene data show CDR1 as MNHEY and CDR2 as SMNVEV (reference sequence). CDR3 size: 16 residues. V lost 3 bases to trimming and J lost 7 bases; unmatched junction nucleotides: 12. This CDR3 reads CASSFNGQGGSWEQYF. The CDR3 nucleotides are TGTGCCAGCAGTTTCAACGGACAGGGGGGATCGTGGGAGCAGTACTTC.

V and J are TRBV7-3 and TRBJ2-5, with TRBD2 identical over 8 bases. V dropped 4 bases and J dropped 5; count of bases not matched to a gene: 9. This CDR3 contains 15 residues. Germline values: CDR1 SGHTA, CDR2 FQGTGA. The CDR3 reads CASSSRGASGETQYF. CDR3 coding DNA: TGTGCCAGCAGCTCGCGGGGGGCCTCTGGGGAGACCCAGTACTTC.

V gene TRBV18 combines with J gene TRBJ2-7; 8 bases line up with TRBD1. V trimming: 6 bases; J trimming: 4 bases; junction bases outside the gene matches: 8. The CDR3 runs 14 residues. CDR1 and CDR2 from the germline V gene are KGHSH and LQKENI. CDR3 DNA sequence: TGTGCCAGCTCCCCGGACAGGGAAATTTACGAGCAGTACTTC. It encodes CASSPDREIYEQYF.

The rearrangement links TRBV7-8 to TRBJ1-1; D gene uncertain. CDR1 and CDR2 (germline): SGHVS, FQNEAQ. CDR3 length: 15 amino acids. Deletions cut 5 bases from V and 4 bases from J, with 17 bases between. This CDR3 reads CASSARRVLGTEAFF. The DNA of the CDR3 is TGTGCCAGCAGCGCTAGACGGGTTCTGGGCACTGAAGCTTTCTTT.

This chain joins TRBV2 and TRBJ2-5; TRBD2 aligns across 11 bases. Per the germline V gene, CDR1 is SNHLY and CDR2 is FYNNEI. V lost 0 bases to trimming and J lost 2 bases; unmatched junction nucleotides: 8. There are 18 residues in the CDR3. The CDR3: CASSEASLAGGAQETQYF. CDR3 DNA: TGTGCCAGCAGTGAAGCGAGTCTAGCGGGGGGCGCTCAAGAGACCCAGTACTTC.

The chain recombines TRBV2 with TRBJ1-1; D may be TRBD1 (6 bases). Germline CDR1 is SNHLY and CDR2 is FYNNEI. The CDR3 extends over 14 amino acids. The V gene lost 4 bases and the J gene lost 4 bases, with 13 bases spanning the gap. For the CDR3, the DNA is TGTGCCAGCAGTGCATACAGGGTGGGCACTGAAGCTTTCTTT. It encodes CASSAYRVGTEAFF.

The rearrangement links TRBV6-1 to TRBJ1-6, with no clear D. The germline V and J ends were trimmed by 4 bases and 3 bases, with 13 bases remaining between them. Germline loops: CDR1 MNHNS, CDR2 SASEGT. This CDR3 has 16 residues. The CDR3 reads CASSAPGQFYNSPLHF. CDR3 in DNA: TGTGCCAGCAGTGCTCCGGGTCAGTTCTATAATTCACCCCTCCACTTT.

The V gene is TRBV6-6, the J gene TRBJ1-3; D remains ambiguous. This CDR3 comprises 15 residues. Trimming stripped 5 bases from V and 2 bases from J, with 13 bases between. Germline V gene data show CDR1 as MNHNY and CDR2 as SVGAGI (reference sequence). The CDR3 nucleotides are TGTGCCAGCAGTAAGGAGAAGAATGCTGGAAACACCATATATTTT. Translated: CASSKEKNAGNTIYF.

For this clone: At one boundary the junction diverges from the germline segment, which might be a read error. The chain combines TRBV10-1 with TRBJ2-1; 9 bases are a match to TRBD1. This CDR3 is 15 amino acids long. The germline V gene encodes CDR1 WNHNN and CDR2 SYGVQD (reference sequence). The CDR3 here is CATSGQTGGNYEQFF. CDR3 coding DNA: TGCGCCACCAGTGGGCAAACAGGGGGCAACTATGAGCAGTTCTTC.

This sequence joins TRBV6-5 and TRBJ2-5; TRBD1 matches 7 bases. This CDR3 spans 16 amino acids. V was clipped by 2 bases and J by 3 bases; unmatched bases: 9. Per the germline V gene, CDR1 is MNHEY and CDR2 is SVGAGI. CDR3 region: CASSYRTGSLEETQYF. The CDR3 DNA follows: TGTGCCAGCAGTTACCGGACAGGAAGCTTGGAAGAGACCCAGTACTTC.

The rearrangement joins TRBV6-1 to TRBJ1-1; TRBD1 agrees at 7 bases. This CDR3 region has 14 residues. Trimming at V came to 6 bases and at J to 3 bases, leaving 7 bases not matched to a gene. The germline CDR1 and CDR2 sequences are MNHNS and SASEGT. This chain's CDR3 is CASSGTVVDTEAFF. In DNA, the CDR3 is TGTGCCAGCAGCGGGACAGTGGTCGACACTGAAGCTTTCTTT.

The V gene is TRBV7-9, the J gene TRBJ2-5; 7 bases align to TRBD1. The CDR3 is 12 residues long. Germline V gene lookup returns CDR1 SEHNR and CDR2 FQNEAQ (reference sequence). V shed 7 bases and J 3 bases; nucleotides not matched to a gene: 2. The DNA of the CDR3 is TGTGCCAGCAACAGGGGAAAAGAGACCCAGTACTTC. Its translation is CASNRGKETQYF. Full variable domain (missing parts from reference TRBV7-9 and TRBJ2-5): DTGVSQNPRHKITKRGQNVTFRCDPISEHNRLYWYRQTLGQGPEFLTYFQNEAQLEKSRLLSDRFSAERPKGSFSTLEIQRTEQGDSAMYLCASNRGKETQYFGPGTRLLVL.

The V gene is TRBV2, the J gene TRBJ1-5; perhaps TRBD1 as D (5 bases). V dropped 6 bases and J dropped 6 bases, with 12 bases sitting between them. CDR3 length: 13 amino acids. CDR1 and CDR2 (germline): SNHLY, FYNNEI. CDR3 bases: TGTGCCAGCAGGAGCCACGGGGGTCAGCCCCAGCATTTT. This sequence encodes CASRSHGGQPQHF.

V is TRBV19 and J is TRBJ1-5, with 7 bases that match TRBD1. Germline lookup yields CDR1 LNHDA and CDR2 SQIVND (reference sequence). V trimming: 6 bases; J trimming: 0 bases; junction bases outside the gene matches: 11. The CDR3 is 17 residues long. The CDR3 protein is CASSPPGQLYSNQPQHF. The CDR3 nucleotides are TGTGCCAGTAGCCCACCGGGACAGTTGTATAGCAATCAGCCCCAGCATTTT.

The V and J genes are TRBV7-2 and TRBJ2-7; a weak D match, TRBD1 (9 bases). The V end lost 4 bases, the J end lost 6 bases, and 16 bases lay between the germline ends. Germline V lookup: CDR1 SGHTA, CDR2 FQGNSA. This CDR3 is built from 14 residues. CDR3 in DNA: TGTGCCAGCAGCTCGGGGGGGACAGGGCCCGAGCAGTACTTC. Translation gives CASSSGGTGPEQYF.

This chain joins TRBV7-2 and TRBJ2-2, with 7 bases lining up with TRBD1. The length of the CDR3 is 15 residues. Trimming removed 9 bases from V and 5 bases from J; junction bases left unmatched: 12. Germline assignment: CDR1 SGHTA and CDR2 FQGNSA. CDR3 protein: CARETGTAPTGELFF. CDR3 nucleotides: TGTGCCAGAGAAACCGGGACAGCCCCAACCGGGGAGCTGTTTTTT. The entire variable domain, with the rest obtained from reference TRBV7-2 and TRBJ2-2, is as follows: GAGVSQSPSNKVTEKGKDVELRCDPISGHTALYWYRQSLGQGLEFLIYFQGNSAPDKSGLPSDRFSAERTGGSVSTLTIQRTQQEDSAVYLCARETGTAPTGELFFGEGSRLTVL.

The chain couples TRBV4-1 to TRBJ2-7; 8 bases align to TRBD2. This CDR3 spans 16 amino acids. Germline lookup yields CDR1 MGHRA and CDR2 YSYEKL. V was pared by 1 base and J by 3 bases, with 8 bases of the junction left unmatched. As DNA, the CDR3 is TGCGCCAGCAGCCAAGGGTTAGCGGGGATGATCTACGAGCAGTACTTC. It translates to CASSQGLAGMIYEQYF.